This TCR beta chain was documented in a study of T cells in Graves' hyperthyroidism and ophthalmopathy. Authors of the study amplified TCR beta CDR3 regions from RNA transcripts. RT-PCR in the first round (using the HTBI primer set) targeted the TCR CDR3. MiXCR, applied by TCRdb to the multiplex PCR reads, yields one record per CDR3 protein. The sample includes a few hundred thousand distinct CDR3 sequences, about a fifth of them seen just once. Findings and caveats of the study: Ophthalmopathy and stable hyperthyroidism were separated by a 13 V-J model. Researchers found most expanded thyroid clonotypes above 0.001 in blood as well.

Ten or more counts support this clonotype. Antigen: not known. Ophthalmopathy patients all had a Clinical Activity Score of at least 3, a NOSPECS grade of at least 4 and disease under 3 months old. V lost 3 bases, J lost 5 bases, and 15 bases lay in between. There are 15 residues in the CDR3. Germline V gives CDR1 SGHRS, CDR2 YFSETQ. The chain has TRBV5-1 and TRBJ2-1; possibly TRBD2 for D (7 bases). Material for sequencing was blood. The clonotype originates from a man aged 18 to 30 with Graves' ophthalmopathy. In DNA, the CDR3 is TGCGCCAGCAGCTACAGGGAGGGTAACAACAATGAGCAGTTCTTC. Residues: CASSYREGNNNEQFF.